This T cell receptor beta chain comes out of a study of T-cell reconstitution after alpha-beta-depleted transplantation in children. This clonotype has just a few counts. Using unique molecular identifiers, the investigators prepared the TCRbeta library. MiXCR, applied by TCRdb to the PCR reads, yields one record per CDR3 protein. The sample lists 750,000 to 950,000 distinct CDR3 sequences, approximately 15% occurring once. Germline V gene lookup returns CDR1 KGHDR and CDR2 SFDVKD. Trimming left V 3 bases short and J 2 bases short, with 16 bases between. The CDR3 consists of 16 residues. The sample in question was PBMCs, mostly from graft donor cells, obtained 360 days after TCRalphabeta/CD19-depleted stem cell transplant. This receptor was obtained from a male patient younger than 18 who had a stem cell transplant for acute lymphoblastic leukemia, so the T cells may come from the graft donor. The V gene is TRBV24-1, the J gene TRBJ2-7; TRBD1 might be the D (6 bases). CDR3 sequence reads: CATSDPGQPQTYEQYF. CDR3 in DNA: TGTGCCACCAGTGATCCCGGACAGCCCCAGACCTACGAGCAGTACTTC.